The clone carrying this T cell receptor beta chain was observed many times. Germline-derived CDR1 and CDR2 are MNHNY and SVGAGI (reference sequence). Between the trimmed V and J ends, which lost 5 bases and 8 bases, there was a span of 12 bases. CDR3 length: 12 amino acids. MiXCR, applied by TCRdb to the multiplex PCR reads, yields one record per CDR3 protein. Among some 250,000 distinct CDR3 sequences, around 35% were seen once, and the ten largest hold approximately 3.6%. These data belong to a study of breast tumors, draining lymph nodes, adjacent tissues. Axillary draining lymph nodes of breast cancer patients supplied the node samples.

The sequence was collected from a female donor with breast cancer. Some clones in this sample may be carry-over from other donors' samples. The rearrangement joins TRBV6-6 to TRBJ1-2, with a weak D call TRBD1 (6 bases). Specimen: axillary lymph node tissue. The CDR3 nucleotides are TGTGCCAGCAGTCAAGGGGGGTGGGGCTACACCTTC. Its protein product is CASSQGGWGYTF.